Shown below are 29 T cell receptor beta chains from a single sample sequenced in a study of blood T cells in healthy people across ages. A second PCR, run for roughly 7 to 12 cycles, used a sample-barcoded 5' primer plus a J-beta primer mix. One entry per CDR3 protein results from TCRdb running MiXCR on the 5' RACE reads. The data contain about 830,000 distinct CDR3 sequences, less than 80% of them singletons. The sequenced sample consisted of blood. The receptor source for this set is a man under 40 in good health.

This clonotype appeared a few times. This chain connects TRBV12-3 or TRBV12-4 to TRBJ2-7; D might be TRBD1 (5 bases). This CDR3 spans 14 amino acids. Trimming took off 0 bases at V and 4 bases at J, with 10 bases between the two ends. The CDR3: CASSLAVGVYEQYF. CDR3 DNA: TGTGCCAGCAGTTTAGCAGTAGGGGTGTACGAGCAGTACTTC.

This clonotype occurred a few times. The gene calls are TRBV7-9 and TRBJ2-7, with D perhaps being TRBD1 or TRBD2 (5 bases each). The V end lost 6 bases, the J end lost 2 bases, and 14 bases lay between the germline ends. This CDR3 is 14 amino acids long. Germline V gene data show CDR1 as SEHNR and CDR2 as FQNEAQ (reference sequence). CDR3 loop: CASSSGETAYEQYF. The CDR3 DNA reads TGTGCCAGCAGTTCCGGGGAGACAGCCTACGAGCAGTACTTC.

This chain links TRBV11-1 with TRBJ2-1; 8 positions match TRBD2. The CDR3 is 15 amino acids. CDR1 SGHAT and CDR2 FQDESV come from the germline V gene (reference sequence). V lost 3 bases to trimming and J lost 8 bases; unmatched junction nucleotides: 9. CDR3 residues: CASSFRTGGVDEQFF. The CDR3 region has the DNA TGTGCCAGCAGCTTCCGGACCGGGGGGGTCGATGAGCAGTTCTTC.

The table lists this clonotype with a count of one. V and J are TRBV6-2 or TRBV6-3 and TRBJ2-4, with D possibly being TRBD2 (6 bases). TRBJ2-5 explains the end of the DNA better; the J call may be wrong. Per the germline V gene, CDR1 is MNHEY and CDR2 is SVGEGT. This CDR3 has 13 residues. Written as DNA, the CDR3 is TGTGCCGGCACCGAACTAGCAGAAGAGACCCAGTACTTC. This codes for CAGTELAEETQYF.

This clonotype occurred a few times. The V call is TRBV29-1, the J call TRBJ2-1, with 10 bases identical to TRBD1. Per germline, CDR1 SQVTM and CDR2 ANQGSEA. The ends lost 7 bases at V and 7 bases at J; junction bases unmatched: 4. This CDR3 has 12 residues. The CDR3: CSGGQGRNEQFF. For the CDR3, the DNA is TGCAGCGGGGGACAGGGGAGGAATGAGCAGTTCTTC.

The chain recombines TRBV16 with TRBJ1-2; D is possibly TRBD1 (6 bases). The CDR3 runs to 16 residues. Germline V CDR1 and CDR2: KGHSY, FQNENV. Trimming removed 0 bases from V and 2 bases from J, with 13 bases in between. The CDR3 DNA reads TGTGCCAGCAGCCAATCGCGGGGGCGTGGGAACTATGGCTACACCTTC. It specifies CASSQSRGRGNYGYTF.

The chain has TRBV19 and TRBJ1-5; TRBD1 might be the D (5 bases). The germline V gene encodes CDR1 LNHDA and CDR2 SQIVND (reference sequence). The CDR3 runs to 13 residues. The germline V and J ends were trimmed by 6 bases and 1 base, with 7 bases remaining between them. CDR3 DNA: TGTGCCAGTAGATACAGGAGCAATCAGCCCCAGCATTTT. This encodes CASRYRSNQPQHF.

The rearrangement joins TRBV29-1 to TRBJ1-2; TRBD1 aligns across 8 bases. Looked up from germline, CDR1 is SQVTM and CDR2 is ANQGSEA. Trimming cost V 1 base and J 8 bases; bases outside gene matches: 12. The CDR3 extends over 15 amino acids. The CDR3 DNA is TGCAGCGTTGAAGCTGGGGGCAGGGGGCGTGAGGGCTACACCTTC. It encodes CSVEAGGRGREGYTF. Variable domain in full (rest from reference TRBV29-1 and TRBJ1-2): SAVISQKPSRDICQRGTSLTIQCQVDSQVTMMFWYRQQPGQSLTLIATANQGSEATYESGFVIDKFPISRPNLTFSTLTVSNMSPEDSSIYLCSVEAGGRGREGYTFGSGTRLTVV.

V is TRBV10-3 and J is TRBJ2-4; 8 bases match TRBD1. The better agreement between TRBJ2-5 and the DNA end casts doubt on the J call. The CDR3 extends over 14 amino acids. Germline lookup yields CDR1 ENHRY and CDR2 SYGVKD. The DNA for the CDR3 is TGTGCCATCAGAAACACAGGGGGCCAAGAGACCCAGTACTTC. It codes for CAIRNTGGQETQYF.

This clonotype has a handful of counts. The gene calls are TRBV12-3 or TRBV12-4 and TRBJ2-7; the match to TRBD2 covers 7 bases. This CDR3 has 17 residues. Losses at the gene ends were 6 bases for V and 3 bases for J; bases not matched to a gene: 17. CDR3: CASSRDREEILHYEQYF. The CDR3 DNA is TGTGCCAGCAGCCGAGATCGGGAGGAAATCTTACACTACGAGCAGTACTTC.

The rearrangement joins TRBV15 to TRBJ2-7; D is uncertain. V was clipped by 0 bases and J by 1 base, with 10 bases between them. The CDR3 consists of 15 residues. From germline, CDR1 is LNHNV and CDR2 YYDKDF (reference sequence). This chain's CDR3 is CATSRDRLGSYEQYF. The CDR3 nucleotides read TGTGCCACCAGCAGAGACAGACTTGGTTCCTACGAGCAGTACTTC.

V and J are TRBV20-1 and TRBJ2-7; 8 nucleotides agree with TRBD2. The length of the CDR3 is 13 residues. J was trimmed by 6 bases and V by 4 bases; bases with no gene match: 8. CDR1 DFQATT and CDR2 SNEGSKA come from the germline V gene (reference sequence). CDR3 protein: CSATIGLAGEQYF. CDR3 sequence (DNA): TGCAGTGCTACTATAGGACTAGCCGGCGAGCAGTACTTC.

The rearrangement links TRBV28 to TRBJ2-7, with D uncertain. The germline V gene encodes CDR1 MDHEN and CDR2 SYDVKM. CDR3 length equals 15 residues. Between the trimmed V and J ends, which lost 5 bases and 2 bases, there was a span of 16 bases. CDR3 residues: CASSQGQWVAYEQYF. CDR3 DNA sequence: TGTGCCAGCAGTCAAGGTCAGTGGGTGGCCTACGAGCAGTACTTC.

This sequence joins TRBV29-1 and TRBJ2-1, with 15 bases matching TRBD2. The CDR3 has 18 amino acids. The junction had 15 bases not matched to a gene; V was cut back by 6 bases and J by 6 bases. From germline, CDR1 is SQVTM and CDR2 ANQGSEA. CDR3: CSVSGTSGGLGPGNEQFF. The DNA of the CDR3 is TGCAGCGTAAGCGGGACTAGCGGGGGGCTAGGCCCCGGCAATGAGCAGTTCTTC.

The chain carries TRBV7-3 and TRBJ2-7, with 9 bases identical to TRBD1. J gave up 5 bases and V 5 bases, and 7 bases lay outside the gene matches. Germline CDR1 and CDR2: SGHTA and FQGTGA. The CDR3 contains 14 residues. For the CDR3, the DNA is TGTGCCAGCAGCCTCCCGGGGACAGGGAACGAGCAGTACTTC. Encoded protein: CASSLPGTGNEQYF.

V gene TRBV29-1 combines with J gene TRBJ2-1; 9 bases align to TRBD2. The germline V gene has CDR1 SQVTM and CDR2 ANQGSEA. J gave up 8 bases and V 1 base, and 6 bases lay outside the gene matches. The CDR3 covers 14 residues. The CDR3 region has the DNA TGCAGCGTTGAAGGCGGGGGGGCCGTCGATGAGCAGTTCTTC. Amino acids: CSVEGGGAVDEQFF.

The chain carries TRBV5-1 and TRBJ2-3; 8 bases are shared with TRBD1. Germline-derived CDR1 and CDR2 are SGHRS and YFSETQ. The CDR3 has 14 residues. Unmatched junction bases numbered 2, after V lost 1 base and J lost 4 bases. CDR3 region: CASSLRTGSDTQYF. The CDR3 coding sequence is TGCGCCAGCAGCTTGAGGACAGGGTCAGATACGCAGTATTTT.

CDR3 residues: CASSQDGTEPYNEQYF. CDR3 DNA sequence: TGCGCCAGCAGCCAAGATGGGACGGAACCGTACAATGAGCAGTACTTC. This chain joins TRBV4-3 and TRBJ2-1, with D perhaps TRBD1 or TRBD2 (5 bases each). The J call may be wrong; the DNA end is better matched by TRBJ2-7. The CDR3 consists of 16 residues. Germline V gene sequence: CDR1 LGHNA, CDR2 YSLEER.

The V and J genes are TRBV28 and TRBJ2-5; 13 bases are a match to TRBD2. The V gene end was trimmed by 5 bases and the J gene end by 0 bases; junction bases not matched to a gene: 6. This CDR3 is built from 17 residues. Germline V gene sequence: CDR1 MDHEN, CDR2 SYDVKM. CDR3: CASSGTSGALYQETQYF. For the CDR3, the DNA is TGTGCCAGCAGTGGGACTAGCGGGGCTCTGTACCAAGAGACCCAGTACTTC.

J is TRBJ2-3 and V is TRBV7-2; perhaps TRBD2 as D (6 bases). Germline loops: CDR1 SGHTA, CDR2 FQGNSA. With 5 bases removed from V and 2 bases from J, the gap between germline ends came to 14 bases. The CDR3 is 15 residues long. Here the CDR3 DNA reads TGTGCCAGCAGCCGCCGGGACTCGAACACAGATACGCAGTATTTT. Translating it yields CASSRRDSNTDTQYF.

This clonotype was seen a handful of times. V is TRBV3-1 and J is TRBJ2-7; TRBD2 matches at 8 bases. V gave up 6 bases and J gave up 4 bases; unmatched junction bases: 8. CDR1 is LGHDT, CDR2 YNNKEL, per germline (reference sequence). The CDR3 is made up of 14 amino acids. This CDR3 is CASRSGGLPYEQYF. The CDR3 DNA reads TGTGCCAGCAGAAGCGGGGGACTACCGTACGAGCAGTACTTC.

The rearrangement joins TRBV4-3 to TRBJ2-1; D might be TRBD2 (5 bases). This CDR3 has 15 amino acids. With 4 bases removed from V and 1 base from J, the gap between germline ends came to 11 bases. Germline CDR1 LGHNA, CDR2 YSLEER. In DNA, the CDR3 is TGCGCCAGCAGCCTATGGGAGCGATCCTACAATGAGCAGTTCTTC. It encodes CASSLWERSYNEQFF.

The chain uses TRBV2 and TRBJ1-5; 7 bases are shared with TRBD1. Germline V gene data show CDR1 as SNHLY and CDR2 as FYNNEI. There are 11 residues in the CDR3. V lost 8 bases, J lost 15 bases, and 10 bases stayed unmatched. The CDR3, as DNA: TGTGCCAGCGAGAGCCTGGGACAGTTGCATTTT. It specifies CASESLGQLHF.

The chain employs TRBV24-1 and TRBJ2-1, with D tentatively TRBD1 (6 bases). V lost 6 bases and J lost 7, with 18 bases in between. Per germline, CDR1 KGHDR and CDR2 SFDVKD. The CDR3 is made up of 15 amino acids. CDR3 in amino acids: CATSPRGRGLNEQFF. In nucleotides, the CDR3 is TGTGCCACCAGTCCCAGGGGAAGAGGATTAAATGAGCAGTTCTTC.

The chain links TRBV7-9 to TRBJ2-1, with 7 nucleotides matching TRBD2. There are 16 residues in the CDR3. CDR1 and CDR2 from the germline V gene are SEHNR and FQNEAQ (reference sequence). V shed 5 bases and J 1 base; nucleotides not matched to a gene: 8. The CDR3 bases are TGTGCCAGCAGCCCTTTGGAGCGGGAATCCTACAATGAGCAGTTCTTC. This gives the protein CASSPLERESYNEQFF.

The chain employs TRBV29-1 and TRBJ2-1; D remains ambiguous. Deletions cut 3 bases from V and 4 bases from J, with 13 bases between. The CDR3 has 14 residues. Germline CDR1 reads SQVTM; CDR2 reads ANQGSEA. The CDR3 coding sequence is TGCAGCGTTGAGGATAGGCGGAGATACAATGAGCAGTTCTTC. Amino acid sequence: CSVEDRRRYNEQFF.

The V and J genes are TRBV6-5 and TRBJ2-1; D might be TRBD1 (6 bases). The germline CDR1 and CDR2 sequences are MNHEY and SVGAGI. Trimming pared 2 bases from V and 3 bases from J, leaving 11 bases between. The CDR3 totals 15 residues. The CDR3 region has the DNA TGTGCCAGCAGTTACGCGACAGGAGGCTACAATGAGCAGTTCTTC. Its protein product is CASSYATGGYNEQFF.

The sample holds many counts of this clonotype. The rearrangement links TRBV9 to TRBJ2-5; TRBD2 agrees at 15 bases. Germline loops: CDR1 SGDLS, CDR2 YYNGEE. J was trimmed by 6 bases and V by 2 bases; bases with no gene match: 11. This CDR3 region has 18 residues. The CDR3 protein is CASSVGLAGGPLTKTQYF. The CDR3 bases are TGTGCCAGCAGCGTTGGACTAGCGGGGGGGCCGTTGACAAAGACCCAGTACTTC. The variable domain in full, with the rest retrieved from reference TRBV9 and TRBJ2-5, is DSGVTQTPKHLITATGQRVTLRCSPRSGDLSVYWYQQSLDQGLQFLIQYYNGEERAKGNILERFSAQQFPDLHSELNLSSLELGDSALYFCASSVGLAGGPLTKTQYFGPGTRLLVL.

Notes on this clonotype: One end of the junction is discordant with germline, which a read error may explain. This chain connects TRBV20-1 to TRBJ2-1, with D possibly TRBD2 on 6 matching bases. CDR1 and CDR2 from the germline V gene are DFQATT and SNEGSKA (reference sequence). The CDR3 has 16 amino acids. CDR3: CSARDLMRGSYSEQFF. CDR3 bases: TGCAGTGCTAGAGATCTGATGCGGGGCTCCTACAGTGAGCAGTTCTTC.